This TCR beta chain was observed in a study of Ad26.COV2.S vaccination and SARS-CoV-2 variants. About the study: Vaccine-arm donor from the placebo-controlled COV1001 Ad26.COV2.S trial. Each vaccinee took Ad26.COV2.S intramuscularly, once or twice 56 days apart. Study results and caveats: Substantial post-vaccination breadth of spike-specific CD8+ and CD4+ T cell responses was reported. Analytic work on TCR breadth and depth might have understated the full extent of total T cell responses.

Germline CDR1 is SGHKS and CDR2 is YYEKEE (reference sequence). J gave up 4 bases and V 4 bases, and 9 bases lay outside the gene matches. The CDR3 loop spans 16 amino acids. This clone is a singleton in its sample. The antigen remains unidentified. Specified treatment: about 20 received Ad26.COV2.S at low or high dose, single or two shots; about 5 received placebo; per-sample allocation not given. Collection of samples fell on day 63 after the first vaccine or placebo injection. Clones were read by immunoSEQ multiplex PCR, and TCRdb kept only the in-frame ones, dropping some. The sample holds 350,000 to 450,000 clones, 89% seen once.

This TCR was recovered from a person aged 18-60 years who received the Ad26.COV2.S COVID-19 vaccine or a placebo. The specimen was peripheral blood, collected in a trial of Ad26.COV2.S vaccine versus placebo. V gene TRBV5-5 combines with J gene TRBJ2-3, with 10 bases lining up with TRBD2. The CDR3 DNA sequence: TGTGCCAGCAGCACCCTAGCGGGAGATAGCGCAGATACGCAGTATTTT. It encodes CASSTLAGDSADTQYF.